Sequencing of this TCR beta chain was carried out in a study of human thymus T cells. This CDR3 has 16 amino acids. The V gene's germline CDR1 is SGHAT and CDR2 FQNNGV. V dropped 5 bases and J dropped 5 bases, with 18 bases sitting between them. Note on this clone: Its matching antigen is unknown.

Profiling relied on immunoSEQ multiplex PCR, and the TCRdb table lists in-frame clones only, not all of them. The sample includes tens of thousands of clones, 85% to 95% of them seen just once. The thymus tissue came from resections taken during corrective heart surgery. The donor group consisted of healthy Finnish infants who were having corrective surgery for congenital heart defects. Study-wide points: Thymic as well as blood repertoires seemed to favor certain V and J genes unevenly.

The sample comprised thymus tissue. The sequence came from a girl less than two years old with a congenital heart defect but otherwise immunologically healthy. The chain couples TRBV11-2 to TRBJ2-2; D possibly matches TRBD1 or TRBD2 (5 bases each). CDR3 DNA sequence: TGTGCCAGCAGCCCGCGGCGGGTCTCAGGGACCGGGGAGCTGTTTTTT. Its protein is CASSPRRVSGTGELFF.